These T cell receptor beta chains were read from a single sample in a study of technical replicates of blood from several donors. Assay used: immunoSEQ multiplex PCR; TCRdb lists only in-frame clones, some missing. The table lists approximately 51,000 clones, about 93% of them singletons, with less than 5.5% in the top ten. What was sequenced was PBMCs. The receptors here all came from a human donor in good health. Some clones in this sample may be carry-over from other donors' samples. The CDR3 runs from the conserved cysteine through the conserved F or W. A D gene is named only where the DNA matches it firmly. Clone size is given for some rows only: seen once, a few or many times, or a class if the clone is expanded.

CASSRSRETQETQYF	TGTGCCAGCAGCAGGTCGCGTGAGACTCAAGAGACCCAGTACTTC	.	.	TRBV7-3	TRBJ2-5
CASSYPAGGPIEQFF	TGTGCCAGCAGTTACCCGGCGGGGGGGCCGATTGAGCAGTTCTTC	TRBD2	.	TRBV6-6	TRBJ2-1
CASSRDSSSETQYF	TGCGCCAGCAGCCGGGATTCTTCAAGCGAGACCCAGTACTTC	.	.	TRBV5-1	TRBJ2-5
CASRTGTGYQPQHF	TGTGCCAGCAGGACCGGGACAGGGTATCAGCCCCAGCATTTT	TRBD1	.	TRBV2	TRBJ1-5
CASMGATEAFF	TGTGCCAGTATGGGGGCCACTGAAGCTTTCTTT	.	few	TRBV19	TRBJ1-1
CALDWSSYEQYF	TGTGCCTTGGACTGGAGCTCCTACGAGCAGTACTTC	.	once	TRBV30	TRBJ2-7
CASSSTGESAEAFF	TGTGCCAGCAGTTCGACAGGGGAGTCCGCTGAAGCTTTCTTT	TRBD1	.	TRBV6-5	TRBJ1-1
CASSQDRLFDSSYGYTF	TGCGCCAGCAGCCAAGATCGCCTTTTCGACAGTTCCTATGGCTACACCTTC	.	.	TRBV4-3	TRBJ1-2
CASSFRAGTYNEQFF	TGCGCCAGCAGCTTTAGGGCTGGGACTTACAATGAGCAGTTCTTC	.	.	TRBV5-1	TRBJ2-1
CASSYVASGPYEQYF	TGTGCCAGCAGTTACGTGGCTAGCGGTCCCTACGAGCAGTACTTC	TRBD2	.	TRBV6-5	TRBJ2-7
CASSFLTDYGYTF	TGTGCCAGCAGCTTCCTGACAGACTATGGCTACACCTTC	.	.	TRBV7-2	TRBJ1-2
CASSLGREGPETQYF	TGTGCCAGCAGCTTGGGACGGGAGGGCCCAGAGACCCAGTACTTC	TRBD2	once	TRBV5-4	TRBJ2-5
CASSPQNGGVYGYTF	TGCGCCAGCAGCCCTCAGAATGGGGGCGTCTATGGCTACACCTTC	.	.	TRBV4-1	TRBJ1-2
CASSHLGDRRSAGSPLHF	TGCGCCAGCAGCCACCTCGGGGACAGGAGATCTGCTGGTTCACCCCTCCACTTT	TRBD1	.	TRBV4-1	TRBJ1-6
CASSTWRDREAFF	TGTGCCAGCAGCACCTGGCGGGACAGAGAAGCTTTCTTT	TRBD1	once	TRBV7-9	TRBJ1-1
CASSDMRASGGAEQFF	TGTGCCAGCAGTGATATGAGGGCTAGCGGGGGAGCTGAGCAGTTCTTC	TRBD2	.	TRBV25-1	TRBJ2-1
CASSPRTQSYEQYF	TGTGCCAGCAGCCCCAGGACTCAATCCTACGAGCAGTACTTC	.	.	TRBV7-2	TRBJ2-7
CASSLSGQGVQYF	TGTGCCAGCAGCTTATCAGGGCAAGGGGTTCAGTACTTC	.	.	TRBV7-9	TRBJ2-4
CASSPGQGFGYTF	TGTGCCAGCAGCCCGGGACAGGGATTTGGCTACACCTTC	TRBD1	.	TRBV14	TRBJ1-2
CASSPRAYLRGTEAFF	TGTGCCAGCAGCCCCCGGGCCTACCTACGGGGCACTGAAGCTTTCTTT	.	.	TRBV21-1	TRBJ1-1
CASSLGQAKNTEAFF	TGTGCCAGCAGTCTAGGACAGGCCAAGAACACTGAAGCTTTCTTT	TRBD1	.	TRBV6-5	TRBJ1-1
CASSLRVAGDSGANVLTF	TGCGCCAGCAGCTTGAGGGTGGCAGGGGACTCTGGGGCCAACGTCCTGACTTTC	.	few	TRBV5-1	TRBJ2-6